The present entry profiles one TCR beta chain with its context. The sample comes from a study of cytomegalovirus exposure and HLA in healthy donors. Method: immunoSEQ multiplex PCR; TCRdb's copy keeps in-frame clones and lacks some. Of approximately 160,000 clones in the sample, roughly 90% were seen once. V was trimmed by 1 base and J by 4 bases, leaving 10 bases between them. Germline V CDR1 and CDR2: SGHAT, FQNNGV. This CDR3 is 15 amino acids long. Input material: PBMCs. V gene TRBV11-2 combines with J gene TRBJ2-2; maybe TRBD2 (6 bases). This clonotype originated in a man aged 18 to 35 in good health and CMV-seropositive. The CDR3 DNA follows: TGTGCCAGCAGCTTAGGAGGTAGCGGCACCGGGGAGCTGTTTTTT. It specifies CASSLGGSGTGELFF.